This T cell receptor (beta chain) was identified during a study of shared clonotypes between healthy human individuals (dated by TCRdb to 2018 to 2021). Concerning the study at large: Two women and three men aged 18 to 49 years were included in the cohort. For each donor, CD4 naive and CD4 memory were each given three plates, CD8 naive was given two plates, and CD8 memory was given one plate. Different laboratories and diverse techniques were used to prepare libraries and sequence TCR repertoires, to increase sequencing depth and limit assay-specific biases. Leukapheresis yielded between about 0.94 and 10 billion PBMCs per donor. Blood TCR repertoires of a handful of healthy adults were deeply sequenced to estimate repertoire size and the extent of clonotype sharing between individuals. What the authors observed across the whole study: Larger estimated clonotype richness was generally found for naive subsets than for memory subsets. The small number of donors limited the genetic and exposure-history diversity represented. Sharing across several donors was observed for around 5% of naive CD4, 3.5% of naive CD8, roughly 2.3% of memory CD4, and around 0.42% of memory CD8 clonotypes. Clonotypes shared by all four sorted-subset donors showed higher generation probabilities than non-shared clonotypes. Based on pairwise subsampling, the degree of clonotype sharing among donors was expected to be affected by sequencing depth. Sampling was restricted to blood, and TCR repertoires in tissues likely differ from the TCR repertoires found in blood. Rarefaction of sorted-subset datasets indicated incomplete sequencing despite the large sequencing depth.

CD8 naive samples were obtained by positive selection for CCR7 among CD45RO-negative cells, yielding a CD45RA+CCR7+ population from which TemRA cells were excluded. The donors were healthy, HIV-negative adults with no recently reported acute infections or vaccinations. Every donor was a Caucasian adult residing in Nashville, Tennessee, USA. After blood collection by leukapheresis, PBMCs were isolated using Ficoll-Histopaque density gradient centrifugation and then cryopreserved in the vapor phase of liquid nitrogen. Purity and quantity of every magnetically sorted T cell population were checked by analytical flow cytometry. Each sorted fraction had its genomic DNA isolated and then quantified by UV absorbance on a Nanodrop 2000c. CDR1 and CDR2 were assigned from the germline V gene as SGHDN and FVKESK. V is clipped by 0 bases and J by 5 bases, and the sequence between their germline boundaries is 8 bases long. Spanning cysteine to phenylalanine, the CDR3 consists of 13 amino acids. CDR3 DNA is the only sequence kept; it has 39 bases, read in frame from the first base.

TCR CDR3 regions were amplified from genomic DNA by multiplex PCR using the deep immunoSEQ assay. Genomic DNA extracted from each cell subset was distributed evenly over all wells of several immunoSEQ 96-well plates, and each plate served as one replicate. Each replicate PCR for sorted subsets received about 180 ng genomic DNA, equal to roughly 33,000 T cell genomes. Purified libraries were quantified with a Qubit 3.0 fluorometer, sized on a Bioanalyzer 2100, and re-quantified with the KAPA Library Quantification kit. A separate single-read 150-cycle Illumina NextSeq 550 flow cell was used to sequence each immunoSEQ 96-well plate. Concerning the study's data processing: Because only junctional sequences without quality scores were contained in the immunoSEQ output, filtering matching that applied to full-length reads could not be performed. To assign V/J genes and CDR3, sequences were annotated against IMGT germline references using PyIR, a Python wrapper for IgBLAST v1.9. Any read was removed if the V/J assignment was weak (E-value above 1e-6), the CDR3 was missing, or the read contained stop codons, out-of-frame junctions, or ambiguous translated residues. V3J clonotypes were defined by identical inferred V gene, J gene, and CDR3 amino acid sequence. Percentage overlap between repertoires was computed as shared unique clonotypes divided by the size of the smaller repertoire. Three approaches were used to assess repertoire richness: RTK rarefaction, the Chao1 estimator, and Recon v2.1 estimates of unobserved clonotypes. For all TCRbeta clonotypes obtained by the gDNA method from four donors, generation probabilities were computed with OLGA. Drawn from immuneACCESS, this table holds only the in-frame rearrangements with V and J called that TCRdb kept. Clones are partly lost; checked studies trace under half to an unresolved V gene and leave the rest unexplained. V and J calls and clone size are given by that table; D and trimming were obtained from the DNA. This sample has about 600,000 clones in its table, and more than 95% of those were observed once. The ten largest make up 0.25% to 0.35% of the sample.

In the case of this clone: Its antigen remains unidentified. No much larger clonotype is one base removed from it; base qualities were not supplied.

The sequence was obtained from a man between 25 and 39 years old in good health. The rearrangement joined TRBV14 to TRBJ2-7; no D gene call is confident. The sequencing sample was made of naive CD8+ T cells sorted from blood. The label giving this sample's cell subset or site can be read as: CD45RA+CCR7+. The CDR3 is CASSQDLLHEQYF. The sequence in DNA is TGTGCCAGCAGCCAAGACTTGCTTCACGAGCAGTACTTC.